These T cell receptor beta chains were read from a single sample in a study of Graves' ophthalmopathy and Graves' hyperthyroidism. TCRdb processed the multiplex PCR reads anew with MiXCR; each CDR3 protein has one entry. The sample consists of some 390,000 distinct CDR3 sequences, around 17% of them appearing once. The material sequenced was peripheral blood. The origin of the receptors is a woman under 30 with Graves' ophthalmopathy. Both conserved end residues are part of each CDR3. D genes are given only for firm matches. Clone size, where shown, is once, few, many, or a class for clones that have expanded.

d_gene: -
v_gene: TRBV7-2
j_gene: TRBJ2-7
abundance: few
len: 15
CDR3nt: TGTGCCAGCAGCTTAGGAGGCAACGAGGCCTACGAGCAGTACTTC
CDR3aa: CASSLGGNEAYEQYF

d_gene: -
v_gene: TRBV29-1
j_gene: TRBJ2-5
abundance: many
len: 12
CDR3nt: TGCAGCGTTGACCAGGGGGGGGAGACCCAGTACTTC
CDR3aa: CSVDQGGETQYF

d_gene: -
v_gene: TRBV28
j_gene: TRBJ1-1
abundance: -
len: 12
CDR3nt: TGTGCCAGCAGACGCTCTAACACTGAAGCTTTCTTT
CDR3aa: CASRRSNTEAFF

d_gene: TRBD2
v_gene: TRBV7-3
j_gene: TRBJ2-2
abundance: many
len: 18
CDR3nt: TGTGCCAGCAGCTTAACGTTGGGACTAGCGGCGAACACCGGGGAGCTGTTTTTT
CDR3aa: CASSLTLGLAANTGELFF

d_gene: TRBD1
v_gene: TRBV5-5
j_gene: TRBJ2-7
abundance: many
len: 15
CDR3nt: TGTGCCAGCAAAACCTACTGGACAGGCCACTACGAGCAGTACTTC
CDR3aa: CASKTYWTGHYEQYF

d_gene: -
v_gene: TRBV19
j_gene: TRBJ1-1
abundance: -
len: 14
CDR3nt: TGTGCCAGTAGTATAAGGATGGGGCTTACTGAAGCTTTCTTT
CDR3aa: CASSIRMGLTEAFF

d_gene: -
v_gene: TRBV28
j_gene: TRBJ2-7
abundance: many
len: 13
CDR3nt: TGTGCCAGCAGTTTGCGACAGTGGGACGAGCAGTACTTC
CDR3aa: CASSLRQWDEQYF

d_gene: -
v_gene: TRBV24-1
j_gene: TRBJ1-2
abundance: many
len: 14
CDR3nt: TGTGCCACCAGTGATTTTCTCAGGGGATATGGCTACACCTTC
CDR3aa: CATSDFLRGYGYTF

d_gene: -
v_gene: TRBV6-2/TRBV6-3
j_gene: TRBJ1-3
abundance: many
len: 14
CDR3nt: TGTGCCAGCAGTTACTACAGCGAGGAGGACACCATATATTTT
CDR3aa: CASSYYSEEDTIYF

d_gene: -
v_gene: TRBV18
j_gene: TRBJ2-5
abundance: -
len: 15
CDR3nt: TGTGCCAGCTCACCACCTTCCGGGGTACAAGAGACCCAGTACTTC
CDR3aa: CASSPPSGVQETQYF

d_gene: TRBD1
v_gene: TRBV7-9
j_gene: TRBJ2-7
abundance: many
len: 14
CDR3nt: TGTGCCAGCAGCTCATCCGGGACAGGGGGGGAGCAGTACTTC
CDR3aa: CASSSSGTGGEQYF

d_gene: TRBD1
v_gene: TRBV6-1
j_gene: TRBJ2-7
abundance: few
len: 15
CDR3nt: TGTGCCAGCAGTGAAGGGAGGACAGGGGACCACGAGCAGTACTTC
CDR3aa: CASSEGRTGDHEQYF